The clone carrying this T cell receptor beta chain was picked up a small number of times. The CDR3 sequence is 12 residues long. Germline CDR1 and CDR2: SEHNR and FQNEAQ (reference sequence). A second PCR of roughly 7 to 11 cycles used a sample-barcoded 5' primer and a J-beta primer mix. TCRdb re-analysed the 5' RACE reads in MiXCR, keeping a single row per CDR3 protein. The sample has around 500,000 distinct CDR3 sequences, around 27% seen once. This entry belongs to a study of blood T cells in healthy people across ages. This sample also belongs to another study, concerning T cells of mothers and their children. That publication notes: Related and unrelated pairs show similar thymic shaping of TCR recombination output.

The sequence came from a boy aged 2-15 years in good health. Source material: blood. This chain links TRBV7-9 with TRBJ2-5; D uncertain. The end of the DNA fits TRBJ2-7 better, so the J call may be wrong. CDR3 protein: CASSLVSDEQYF. The CDR3 DNA reads TGTGCCAGCAGCTTAGTGTCAGACGAGCAGTACTTC.